This T cell receptor (beta chain) is from a study of CD4+ T cells in melanoma. Some clones are missing from TCRdb's copy, which holds only in-frame ones; the method was immunoSEQ multiplex PCR. This sample has some 110,000 clones; approximately 90% occur once, and the top ten carry about 3.5%. The V end lost 6 bases, the J end lost 6 bases, and 12 bases lay between the germline ends. The CDR3 contains 11 residues. CDR1 and CDR2 (germline): GTSNPN, SVGIG (reference sequence). The receptor comes from a human donor with melanoma. Sequences were obtained from peripheral blood. This chain links TRBV30 with TRBJ2-7; D ambiguous. The CDR3 region is CACLVMAEQYF. The DNA for the CDR3 is TGTGCCTGTCTTGTAATGGCCGAGCAGTACTTC.